This TCR beta chain was retrieved from a study of T cells in Graves' hyperthyroidism and ophthalmopathy (dated by TCRdb to about 2019). Some background on the complete study: Peripheral blood was sampled at the time of initial diagnosis, prior to any treatment. The roughly 100 discovery patients were randomly divided into training and test sets at a 7:3 ratio. TCR Vbeta CDR3 sequencing of some 140 peripheral blood samples (fewer than 45 ophthalmopathy, over 70 hyperthyroidism and around 17 progressor patients) is reported in the paper. Following sampling, methimazole starting at 30 mg daily was given to hyperthyroidism patients, and high-dose intravenous methylprednisolone was given to ophthalmopathy patients. Thyroid tissue and blood T-cell repertoires from six or seven Graves' hyperthyroidism patients were also compared in the study. Prospective prediction of ophthalmopathy was tested in an independent validation cohort consisting of about 19 hyperthyroidism patients and about 17 patients who later progressed to ophthalmopathy. To identify distinguishing TCR V-J signatures, a discovery cohort of around 100 patients was used, comprising under 45 with Graves' ophthalmopathy and 57 with stable Graves' hyperthyroidism. Study-level results and caveats: In validation, the model predicted progression to ophthalmopathy with just under 71% sensitivity and about 73% specificity, a median of 6.5 months before onset. A 13 V-J signature model separated ophthalmopathy from stable hyperthyroidism, with approximately 87% sensitivity and around 84% specificity in cross-validation and 80%/75% in testing. Sample size was not statistically predetermined, and investigators were not blinded to group allocation. Most expanded thyroid clonotypes (frequency above 0.001) were also detected in blood, a finding suggesting that blood repertoires may reflect thyroid immune responses.

The germline V and J ends show losses of 3 bases and 9 bases respectively, and no gene match explains 12 bases of the junction. Counted from cysteine to phenylalanine, this CDR3 has 15 amino acids. Here the CDR3 DNA is all that survives: 45 bases in frame from base 1. The germline V gene sets CDR1 to SGHRS and CDR2 to YFSETQ. Details on this clonotype: The antigen it recognizes is unknown. No base quality values were provided; no much bigger clone lies one nucleotide off.

In the ophthalmopathy patients, disease was moderately to severely active, with a Clinical Activity Score of 3 or more, a NOSPECS grade of 4 or more, and a duration of less than 3 months. Patients with uncontrolled infections, other autoimmune diseases, pregnancy or lactation were excluded. Clinical symptoms, serum thyroxine and TRAb, thyroid ultrasound, and orbital computed tomography formed the basis for the diagnoses. PBMCs were isolated from 10 ml of fresh peripheral blood by Ficoll-Paque density gradient centrifugation. Total RNA was extracted using Trizol reagent, and RNA quality was assessed on an Agilent 2100 Bioanalyzer. The TCR beta CDR3 regions were amplified from the RNA transcripts. The TCR CDR3 was subjected to a first round of RT-PCR using the HTBI primer set and the Qiagen OneStep RT-PCR kit. A second multiplex PCR round built the libraries, followed by size selection and purification. Paired-end sequencing of the libraries was performed with 100 bp reads on an Illumina HiSeq2000. The published analysis was carried out like this. Raw data were processed with SOAPnuke, discarding reads with adapters, uncalled bases, mean Phred below 15, or no exact constant-primer or identifier match. COPE v1.2.5 was used to merge high-quality paired reads, and clonotypes were defined as unique nucleotide sequences. MiTCR v1.1 was used to align clonotypes to the IMGT TRBV, TRBD and TRBJ reference segments. The analysis was restricted to V-J combinations with a frequency above 0.0001, which together covered 99.2% of the repertoires. The TCS score was defined as F50 (clonal expansion) divided by E x V (chaos), with BLOSUM62-based TCRdist calculated between CDR3 peptides within each V-J. Welch's t-statistics and random forest reduced roughly 540 V-J features to 13, which were used in a naive Bayes classifier (R e1071). Through fastp at Q25 and MiXCR, TCRdb rebuilt clones from the public reads, retaining in-frame beta chains. Identical CDR3 proteins give one entry, which carries the most common genes and DNA. These V and J calls rely on TCRdb rather than the paper's analysis. Present in this sample are about 330,000 distinct CDR3 sequences, around 13% of which were seen just once. The ten largest account for 30% to 35% of the sample.

Rearrangement joined TRBV5-1 to TRBJ1-1, with TRBD1 identical over 9 junction bases. The receptor was isolated from a woman between 40 and 50 years old with Graves' ophthalmopathy. Sequenced material: blood. The DNA reads as follows: TGCGCCAGCAGCTCGGGTTCGTGGGACAGGGAAAAAGCTTTCTTT. Translated, it reads CASSSGSWDREKAFF.